Listed here are 9 T cell receptor beta chains from one sample, sequenced in a study of T-cell reconstitution after alpha-beta-depleted transplantation in children. Preparing the TCRbeta library involved the use of unique molecular identifiers. TCRdb recomputed calls from the PCR reads with MiXCR, one row per CDR3 protein. The sample lists tens of thousands of distinct CDR3 sequences, less than 6% seen once, with around 31% in the top ten. The sample in question was PBMCs, mostly from graft donor cells, obtained 60 days after TCRalphabeta/CD19-depleted stem cell transplant. All receptors derive from a female patient aged 2-10 years who had a stem cell transplant for aplastic anemia, so the T cells may come from the graft donor.

This clonotype was seen at least ten times. V usage is TRBV20-1 and J usage is TRBJ2-1; D not resolved. The germline V gene has CDR1 DFQATT and CDR2 SNEGSKA (reference sequence). V was cut by 6 bases and J by 7 bases, with 16 bases left in between. The CDR3 is 13 residues long. CDR3 sequence (DNA): TGCAGTGCGGTCCGGGTGTCGGGTAATGAGCAGTTCTTC. Translating gives CSAVRVSGNEQFF.

This clonotype was observed many times. The chain recombines TRBV20-1 with TRBJ1-1, with D maybe TRBD1 (5 bases). Germline V gene sequence: CDR1 DFQATT, CDR2 SNEGSKA (reference sequence). This CDR3 has 13 amino acids. V dropped 6 bases and J dropped 3 bases, with 14 bases sitting between them. The CDR3 nucleotides read TGCAGTGCCGGGGACTCTGCGGACACTGAAGCTTTCTTT. Protein sequence: CSAGDSADTEAFF.

This clonotype was recorded many times. V and J are TRBV15 and TRBJ2-1; possible D gene TRBD2, 6 bases. This CDR3 contains 15 residues. Germline loops: CDR1 LNHNV, CDR2 YYDKDF (reference sequence). Trimming pared 1 base from V and 6 bases from J, leaving 13 bases between. Written as DNA, the CDR3 is TGTGCCACCAGCAGAGGTCGACTAGTGCTCAATGAGCAGTTCTTC. Translation gives CATSRGRLVLNEQFF.

This clonotype was counted at least ten times. J is TRBJ2-3 and V is TRBV20-1; possible D gene TRBD2, 6 bases. V lost 3 bases to trimming and J lost 2 bases, with 9 bases between them. The CDR3 consists of 13 residues. Germline CDR1 is DFQATT and CDR2 is SNEGSKA (reference sequence). This CDR3 reads CSASGSNTDTQYF. The CDR3 nucleotides are TGCAGTGCTAGCGGGAGTAACACAGATACGCAGTATTTT.

This clonotype was found many times. The V gene is TRBV9, the J gene TRBJ2-3, with D perhaps TRBD2 (5 bases). Germline loops: CDR1 SGDLS, CDR2 YYNGEE. The CDR3 covers 13 residues. V was pared by 3 bases and J by 2 bases, with 7 bases between. Written as DNA, the CDR3 is TGTGCCAGCAGCGCGAGGGCCACAGATACGCAGTATTTT. Its translation: CASSARATDTQYF.

This chain connects TRBV27 to TRBJ2-3, with D possibly called TRBD1 or TRBD2 (5 bases each). Trimming left V 4 bases short and J 4 bases short, with 18 bases between. The CDR3 sequence is 16 residues long. Germline V gene data show CDR1 as MNHEY and CDR2 as SMNVEV (reference sequence). CDR3: CASSSSGTSPPDTQYF. The CDR3 region has the DNA TGTGCCAGCAGTTCATCCGGGACCAGCCCCCCAGATACGCAGTATTTT.

The chain is built from TRBV30 and TRBJ1-1; D is uncertain. V dropped 0 bases and J dropped 0 bases, with 8 bases sitting between them. This CDR3 has 14 residues. Germline loops: CDR1 GTSNPN, CDR2 SVGIG (reference sequence). CDR3 sequence reads: CAWSVQLVNTEAFF. The CDR3 bases are TGTGCCTGGAGTGTACAGCTAGTGAACACTGAAGCTTTCTTT.

This clonotype came up many times. The chain links TRBV12-3 or TRBV12-4 to TRBJ1-1; TRBD1 matches 7 bases. The CDR3 spans 14 residues. The trim removed 6 bases at V and 5 bases at J, leaving 9 bases unmatched. The CDR3 loop reads CASSRQGGYTEAFF. The CDR3 region has the DNA TGTGCCAGCAGCCGACAGGGAGGGTATACTGAAGCTTTCTTT.

The table lists this clonotype with many counts. The chain is built from TRBV12-3 or TRBV12-4 and TRBJ1-5; D may be TRBD1 (5 bases). This CDR3 is built from 11 residues. Trimming took off 7 bases at V and 7 bases at J, with 8 bases between the two ends. The CDR3 spells CASTRGQPQHF. The CDR3 bases are TGTGCCAGCACCCGGGGGCAGCCCCAGCATTTT.